This T cell receptor beta chain was profiled in a study of shared T cell receptors in the human thymus. The CDR3 extends over 16 amino acids. Germline lookup yields CDR1 SNHLY and CDR2 FYNNEI. In the case of this clone: One end of the junction varies from germline; a read error may be responsible. The same CDR3 is also encoded by other DNA sequences in this sample.

Assay: immunoSEQ multiplex PCR; the TCRdb copy retains only in-frame clones and omits some. The sample carries approximately 760,000 clones, approximately 85% recorded once. These records were also assigned to another study, of human thymus T cells. From that report: Serving as donors were healthy Finnish infants, each of whom was having open corrective surgery for congenital heart defects. Related reports documented highly overlapping thymic repertoires among unrelated individuals.

The TCR comes from a girl under three years old with a congenital heart defect. Sequenced input: thymocytes. The J gene is TRBJ1-6, the V gene TRBV2; weak D call: TRBD1 (5 bases). DNA of the CDR3: TGTGCCAGCAGACCTATAGAGACAGCTAATAATTCCCCCCTCCACTTT. Amino acids: CASRPIETANNSPLHF.